This is a list of T cell receptor beta chains from one sample in a study of blood T cell repertoires in COVID-19. TCRdb's table, derived via immunoSEQ multiplex PCR, lists solely in-frame clones and lacks some. The data hold 90,000 to 150,000 clones, with 70% to 80% observed a single time. The sequenced sample consisted of peripheral blood. These receptors were obtained from a woman aged 80 or over with acute or convalescent COVID-19. Each CDR3 is given without its conserved first and last residue. Each record gives: V gene, J gene, CDR3 protein.

v_call: TRBV7-8
j_call: TRBJ2-1
cdr3_aa: ASSLRGTVSYNEQF

v_call: TRBV4-3
j_call: TRBJ1-4
cdr3_aa: ASSQAGNEKLF

v_call: TRBV7-3
j_call: TRBJ2-2
cdr3_aa: ASSFSRGGTGELF

v_call: TRBV19
j_call: TRBJ1-5
cdr3_aa: ASSTIQGAEGNQPQH

v_call: TRBV6-5
j_call: TRBJ2-2
cdr3_aa: ASMPRNTGELF

v_call: TRBV5-8
j_call: TRBJ2-1
cdr3_aa: ASSLRWVRGSYNEQF

v_call: TRBV19
j_call: TRBJ2-3
cdr3_aa: ATQGGSTDTQY

v_call: TRBV30
j_call: TRBJ1-4
cdr3_aa: AWRDAGLPNEKLF

v_call: TRBV5-6
j_call: TRBJ2-2
cdr3_aa: ASSLAGELF

v_call: TRBV19
j_call: TRBJ2-3
cdr3_aa: ASTPGREPDTQY

v_call: TRBV7-2
j_call: TRBJ2-7
cdr3_aa: ASSLVQGSSYEQY

v_call: TRBV7-2
j_call: TRBJ2-3
cdr3_aa: ASRWTGTDTQY

v_call: TRBV28
j_call: TRBJ2-4
cdr3_aa: ASSLWAGQGENIQY

v_call: TRBV3-1/TRBV3-2
j_call: TRBJ2-5
cdr3_aa: ASSQGERASGQETQY

v_call: TRBV27
j_call: TRBJ1-6
cdr3_aa: ASSLWDQGLGNSPLH

v_call: TRBV29-1
j_call: TRBJ2-7
cdr3_aa: SAVGAAEQY

v_call: TRBV5-1
j_call: TRBJ2-2
cdr3_aa: ASSLVAGGSTGELF

v_call: TRBV7-9
j_call: TRBJ1-5
cdr3_aa: ASSLGGQGYQPQH

v_call: TRBV7-2
j_call: TRBJ2-5
cdr3_aa: ASSLGLVRGLAGTQY

v_call: TRBV6-2/TRBV6-3
j_call: TRBJ2-3
cdr3_aa: ASSFAGLAGGPDTQY

v_call: TRBV10-3
j_call: TRBJ1-2
cdr3_aa: AISYTGTEYGYT

v_call: TRBV5-1
j_call: TRBJ2-1
cdr3_aa: ASSLGTGQSYNEQF

v_call: TRBV7-2
j_call: TRBJ2-3
cdr3_aa: ASSRDFTDTQY

v_call: TRBV6-5
j_call: TRBJ2-3
cdr3_aa: ASRALADHTDTQY

v_call: TRBV5-8
j_call: TRBJ1-2
cdr3_aa: ASSWNGQGGYGYT